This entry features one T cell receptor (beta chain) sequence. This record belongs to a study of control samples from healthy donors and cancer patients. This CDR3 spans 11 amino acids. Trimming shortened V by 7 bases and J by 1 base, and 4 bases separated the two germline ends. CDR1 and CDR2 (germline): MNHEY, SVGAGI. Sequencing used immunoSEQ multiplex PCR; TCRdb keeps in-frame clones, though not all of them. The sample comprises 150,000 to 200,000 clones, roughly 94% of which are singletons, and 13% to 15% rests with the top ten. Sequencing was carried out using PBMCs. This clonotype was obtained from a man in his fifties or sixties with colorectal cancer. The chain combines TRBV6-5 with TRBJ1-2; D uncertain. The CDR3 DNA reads TGTGCCAGCAACATTAACTATGGCTACACCTTC. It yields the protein CASNINYGYTF.